This T cell receptor beta chain was documented in a study of CD4 T cells in relation to SARS-CoV-2 and coronaviruses (dated by TCRdb to about 2021). Study-level background: Across all 12 patients in the full convalescent cohort, ages ranged from roughly 20 to 80 years, with a median of 38. Of the 12 convalescent patients, 8 were male and 4 were female, and two of the subjects were Hispanic. Using patient-derived lymphoblastoid cell lines, the shared crossreactive spike epitopes were mapped to their HLA restriction. The study assessed, at the TCR clonotype level, memory CD4+ T cell crossreactivity between SARS-CoV-2 and common cold coronavirus spike proteins. The Adaptive Biotechnologies TCR-sequencing kit was used to sequence samples from a few pre-COVID donors and the naive versus memory experiments, whereas other data were Illumina-based. A different TCR-beta assay, based on Illumina, was used to sequence expansion assays from other donors in the study.

To separate naive from memory CD4+ T cells, cryopreserved PBMCs first underwent CD4 enrichment and then EasySep naive CD4+ T cell enrichment. Ficoll-Paque PLUS gradient centrifugation was used to isolate PBMCs from leukapheresis product or whole blood. PBMCs were either cryopreserved at -140 degrees C or used fresh in the expansion assay. The QIAamp Micro DNA Kit was used to extract genomic DNA from the CD4+ T cells. Remarks on this clone: Its binding antigen is unknown. Base-call qualities are not available, and no considerably larger clone is one nucleotide away.

On the study overall, not on this receptor specifically: The study was limited by small numbers of patients and tested TCRs. Roughly 60% of donors had memory CD4+ clonotypes that crossrecognized SARS-CoV-2 and at least one common cold coronavirus spike. Because no donor provided both pre-pandemic and post-infection samples, tracing the source of pre-existing responses was limited. Naive versus memory sequencing indicated that memory recall responses, rather than primary responses primed during culture, are detected by the assay. Crossreactive clones showed significantly weaker SARS-CoV-2-driven expansion than monoreactive clones, consistent with antigenic imprinting. Since the crossreactivity analysis centred on spike protein, crossreactivity against other viral proteins was not assessed.

Uncultured naive and memory CD4+ T cell DNA received deep-resolution immunoSEQ TCR-beta sequencing. Regarding the original processing steps: Preprocessing removed nonproductive sequences and CDR3s not starting with C, not ending with F or W, or shorter than 7 amino acids. Cultured and uncultured naive and memory CD4+ repertoires were searched for previously identified spike- and CEF-reactive CDR3s. After three terminal residues were trimmed from each end, CDR3 homology was quantified as pairwise Levenshtein distance using the stringdist R package. In TCRdb, the immuneACCESS table is reduced to in-frame sequences with V and J assigned. These tables do not hold every clone; where another copy was compared, an unresolved V gene accounts for under half, and the others remain unexplained. The V and J calls and clone size come from that table; D and trimming were worked out from the DNA. This sample lists tens of thousands of clones; 70% to 90% were detected once. The ten largest clones add up to roughly 3% of the sample.

The source is an adult with COVID-19. Specimen: memory CD4+ T cells from PBMCs. This sample's cell subset or site label indicates: memory (non-naive) CD4+ T cells.

The CDR3 corresponds to CASSELDTEAFF. Read as DNA, the sequence is TGTGCCAGCAGTGAGTTGGACACTGAAGCTTTCTTT. The sequence is built from TRBV6-1 and TRBJ1-1, with no confident D gene call. Including the terminal cysteine and phenylalanine, the CDR3 comprises 12 residues. Of the read, only the CDR3 DNA is kept; its 36 bases are in frame from base 1. CDR1 MNHNS and CDR2 SASEGT were looked up in the germline V gene. The junction shows trimming of 3 bases on V and 3 bases on J, plus 5 bases between the germline ends.